Listed here are 8 T cell receptor beta chains from one sample, sequenced in a study of post-analysis software for immune sequencing data. Study findings and constraints: Five TRBV segments, including TRBV5-6, TRBV5-1 and TRBV20-1, were more frequent in patients than controls.

No antigen has been assigned to these receptors. Prepared TCR beta cDNA libraries contained unique molecular identifiers. MiXCR was run by TCRdb on the PCR reads, yielding one entry per CDR3 protein. The table includes around 710,000 distinct CDR3 sequences, roughly 50% detected once. The sample comprised blood. These receptors were obtained from a girl aged 10 to 17 with multiple sclerosis.

The V gene is TRBV29-1, the J gene TRBJ2-3, with 7 bases lining up with TRBD1. Germline CDR1 SQVTM, CDR2 ANQGSEA. The V gene end was trimmed by 6 bases and the J gene end by 1 base; junction bases not matched to a gene: 7. This CDR3 has 14 amino acids. The CDR3 loop reads CSVYPGTGTDTQYF. DNA for the CDR3: TGCAGCGTCTACCCGGGGACAGGCACAGATACGCAGTATTTT.

As concerns this clonotype: An end of the junction differs from the germline gene, which may be a read error. The chain recombines TRBV20-1 with TRBJ2-3, with D tentatively TRBD2 (5 bases). Germline values: CDR1 DFQATT, CDR2 SNEGSKA (reference sequence). The length of the CDR3 is 15 residues. CDR3 nucleotide sequence: TGCAGTGCTAGCTGGGTAGGAGCTAGCACAGATACGCTGTATTTT. Its translation is CSASWVGASTDTLYF.

The rearrangement uses TRBV7-9 and TRBJ2-3; no clear D. The CDR3 runs to 14 residues. Germline CDR1 and CDR2: SEHNR and FQNEAQ (reference sequence). Trimming took 6 bases from V and 1 from J, leaving 11 bases between them. The chain's CDR3 is CASSRPVGTDTQYF. The CDR3 nucleotides are TGTGCCAGCAGTCGACCGGTGGGCACAGATACGCAGTATTTT.

The chain has TRBV20-1 and TRBJ2-3, with a possible D match to TRBD1 (5 bases). Trimming took off 0 bases at V and 4 bases at J, with 8 bases between the two ends. This CDR3 has 13 residues. Germline V CDR1 and CDR2: DFQATT, SNEGSKA (reference sequence). The CDR3 region has the DNA TGCAGTGCTAGAGATATCAGGGCAGATACGCAGTATTTT. It is translated as CSARDIRADTQYF.

The chain employs TRBV7-9 and TRBJ2-1, with D possibly being TRBD2 (6 bases). Per germline, CDR1 SEHNR and CDR2 FQNEAQ (reference sequence). The CDR3 is 15 residues long. V was clipped by 5 bases and J by 6 bases, with 17 bases between them. The DNA for the CDR3 is TGTGCCAGCAGCACCGGACTATTCGGAATCAATGAGCAGTTCTTC. Residues: CASSTGLFGINEQFF.

The J gene is TRBJ2-7, the V gene TRBV6-6; TRBD2 aligns across 7 bases. Germline V gives CDR1 MNHNY, CDR2 SVGAGI (reference sequence). The V gene end was trimmed by 8 bases and the J gene end by 7 bases; junction bases not matched to a gene: 14. The CDR3 covers 14 residues. CDR3 sequence reads: CASPTREKYNEQYF. The CDR3 bases are TGTGCCAGCCCCACGCGGGAGAAGTACAATGAGCAGTACTTC.

The chain employs TRBV3-1 and TRBJ2-5; D perhaps matches TRBD1 (6 bases). The J call may be wrong; the DNA end is better matched by TRBJ2-7. This CDR3 is 14 amino acids long. CDR1 and CDR2 (germline): LGHDT, YNNKEL (reference sequence). The DNA for the CDR3 is TGTGCCAGCAGCCCGCGGCAGGGGATATTCGAGCAGTACTTC. Translation: CASSPRQGIFEQYF.

A few counts support this clonotype. The chain couples TRBV6-5 to TRBJ2-7; D is unresolved. CDR1 is MNHEY, CDR2 SVGAGI, per germline. The CDR3 runs 17 residues. V was shortened by 0 bases and J by 0 bases, with 15 bases between the two germline ends. The CDR3 bases are TGTGCCAGCAGTTACTCGAGTGTAGGGATCAGCTCCTACGAGCAGTACTTC. The encoded protein is CASSYSSVGISSYEQYF.